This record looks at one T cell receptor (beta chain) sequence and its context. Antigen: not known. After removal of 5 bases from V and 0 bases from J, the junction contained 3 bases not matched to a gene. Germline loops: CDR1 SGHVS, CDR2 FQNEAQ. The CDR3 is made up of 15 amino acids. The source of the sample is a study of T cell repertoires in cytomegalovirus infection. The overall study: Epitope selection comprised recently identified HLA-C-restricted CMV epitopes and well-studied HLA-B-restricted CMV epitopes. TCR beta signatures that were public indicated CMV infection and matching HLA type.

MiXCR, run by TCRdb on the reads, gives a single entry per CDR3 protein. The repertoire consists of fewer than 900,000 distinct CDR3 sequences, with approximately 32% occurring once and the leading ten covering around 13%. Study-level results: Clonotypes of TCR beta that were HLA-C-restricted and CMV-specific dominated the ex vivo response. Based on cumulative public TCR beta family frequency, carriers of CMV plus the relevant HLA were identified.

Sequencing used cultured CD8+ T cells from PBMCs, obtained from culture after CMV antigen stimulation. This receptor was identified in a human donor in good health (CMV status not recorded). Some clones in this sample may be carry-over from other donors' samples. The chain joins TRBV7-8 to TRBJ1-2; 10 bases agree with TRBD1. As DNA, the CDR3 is TGTGCCAGCAGCCAGACAGGGGGCGCTAACTATGGCTACACCTTC. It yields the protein CASSQTGGANYGYTF.